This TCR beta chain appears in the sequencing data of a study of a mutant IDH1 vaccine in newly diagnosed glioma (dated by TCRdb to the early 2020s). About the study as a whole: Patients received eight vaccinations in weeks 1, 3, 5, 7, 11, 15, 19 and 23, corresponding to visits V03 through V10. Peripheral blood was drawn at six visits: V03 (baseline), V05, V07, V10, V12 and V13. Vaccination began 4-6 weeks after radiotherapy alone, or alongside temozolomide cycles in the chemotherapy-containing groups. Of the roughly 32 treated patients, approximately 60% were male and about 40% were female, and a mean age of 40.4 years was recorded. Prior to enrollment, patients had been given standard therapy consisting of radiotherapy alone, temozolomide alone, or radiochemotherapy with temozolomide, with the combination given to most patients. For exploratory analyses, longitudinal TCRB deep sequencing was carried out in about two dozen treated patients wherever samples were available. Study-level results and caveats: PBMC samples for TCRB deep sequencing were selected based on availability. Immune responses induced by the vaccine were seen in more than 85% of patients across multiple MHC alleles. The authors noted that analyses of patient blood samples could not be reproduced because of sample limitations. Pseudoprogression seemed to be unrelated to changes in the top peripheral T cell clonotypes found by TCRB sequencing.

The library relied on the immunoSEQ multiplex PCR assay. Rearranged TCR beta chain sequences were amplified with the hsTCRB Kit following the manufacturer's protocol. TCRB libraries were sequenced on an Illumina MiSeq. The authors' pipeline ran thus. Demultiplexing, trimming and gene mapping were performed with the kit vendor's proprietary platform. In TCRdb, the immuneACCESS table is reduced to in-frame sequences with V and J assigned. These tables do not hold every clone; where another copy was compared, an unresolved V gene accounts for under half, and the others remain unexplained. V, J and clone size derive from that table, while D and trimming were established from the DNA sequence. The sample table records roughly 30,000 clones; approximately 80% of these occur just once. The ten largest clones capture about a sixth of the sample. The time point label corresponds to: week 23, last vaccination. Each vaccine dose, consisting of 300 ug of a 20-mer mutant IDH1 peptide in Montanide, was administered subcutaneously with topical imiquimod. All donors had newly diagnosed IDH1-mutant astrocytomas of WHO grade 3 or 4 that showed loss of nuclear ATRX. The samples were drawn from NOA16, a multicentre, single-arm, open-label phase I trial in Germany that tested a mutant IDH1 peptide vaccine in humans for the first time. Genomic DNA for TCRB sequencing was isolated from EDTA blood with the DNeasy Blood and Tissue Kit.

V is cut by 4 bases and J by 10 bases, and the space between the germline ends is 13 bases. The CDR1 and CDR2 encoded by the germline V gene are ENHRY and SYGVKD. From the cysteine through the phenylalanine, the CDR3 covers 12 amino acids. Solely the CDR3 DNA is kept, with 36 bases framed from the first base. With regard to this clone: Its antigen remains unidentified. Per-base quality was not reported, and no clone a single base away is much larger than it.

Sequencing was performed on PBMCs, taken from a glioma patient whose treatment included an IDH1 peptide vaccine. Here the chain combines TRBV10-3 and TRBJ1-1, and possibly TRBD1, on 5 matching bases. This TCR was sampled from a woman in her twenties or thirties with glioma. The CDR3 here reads CAISGQQAGAFF. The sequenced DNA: TGTGCCATCAGTGGGCAACAGGCGGGAGCTTTCTTT.